The clone carrying this T cell receptor beta chain has only a few counts. Its specificity is not known. Construction of TCR beta libraries was performed using quantitative 5'-RACE with molecular barcodes. TCRdb re-called the 5' RACE reads with MiXCR, one entry per CDR3 protein. Of over 450,000 distinct CDR3 sequences listed, roughly 13% are singletons. V shed 4 bases and J 3 bases; nucleotides not matched to a gene: 17. The CDR3 runs 19 residues. CDR1 is SGHDN and CDR2 is FVKESK in the germline V gene. The data were taken from a study of CD8 T cells in ankylosing spondylitis. Study-wide points: Made up of about eight highly homologous variants, a TCR beta motif appeared characteristic of ankylosing spondylitis blood. Peripheral blood held disease-linked clones only at relatively low frequency, and these were CD8+.

The rearrangement links TRBV14 to TRBJ2-7; 11 bases are a match to TRBD2. The receptor comes from a male donor with ankylosing spondylitis. The sequencing input was blood, either unsorted or a sorted T cell fraction (not recorded which). For the CDR3, the DNA is TGTGCCAGCAGCCCCGGGTCTAGGCTAGCGGGAGGATCCTACTACGAGCAGTACTTC. As protein: CASSPGSRLAGGSYYEQYF.